These 15 T cell receptor beta chains were all obtained from the same sample, sequenced in a study of memory CD4+ T cells and cytomegalovirus serostatus (dated by TCRdb to between 2018 and 2021). A FACSAria II was used to sort memory CD4+ T cells, defined as single viable CD3+CD4+CD8-CD45RO+ cells. Library preparation was by the immunoSEQ multiplex PCR assay. TCRdb stores this immuneACCESS table with in-frame sequences only. Part of the clones is absent; in the studies checked, under half of the shortfall reflects unresolved V genes, and no reason is known for the rest. The sample table contains about 61,000 clones; only one count was recorded for 80% to 85% of them. About 0.8% of the sample comes from the top ten. Sequencing was done on a sample of memory CD4+ T cells from blood. Source of these receptors: an adult in good health and CMV-seronegative.

This chain connects TRBV27 to TRBJ2-7; TRBD1 matches 8 bases. CDR1 and CDR2 (germline): MNHEY, SMNVEV (reference sequence). V lost 0 bases and J lost 1; bases outside the gene matches: 11. The CDR3 loop spans 18 amino acids. CDR3 nucleotide sequence: TGTGCCAGCAGTTTATCGATCCTTGGGACAGGATTTTCCTACGAGCAGTACTTC. Amino acid sequence: CASSLSILGTGFSYEQYF.

This chain uses TRBV19 with TRBJ1-5; the D is unclear. The CDR3 loop spans 15 amino acids. Per germline, CDR1 LNHDA and CDR2 SQIVND (reference sequence). V lost 1 base, J lost 0 bases, and 7 bases lay in between. CDR3 loop: CASSIGGYSNQPQHF. As DNA, the CDR3 is TGTGCCAGTAGTATAGGTGGGTATAGCAATCAGCCCCAGCATTTT.

This chain links TRBV30 with TRBJ2-7; no firm D call. The CDR3 is 14 amino acids. V dropped 0 bases and J dropped 1 base, with 10 bases sitting between them. Per germline, CDR1 GTSNPN and CDR2 SVGIG (reference sequence). This chain's CDR3 is CAWSVPSLSYEQYF. CDR3 nucleotide sequence: TGTGCCTGGAGTGTACCGTCCCTTTCCTACGAGCAGTACTTC.

The V call is TRBV18, the J call TRBJ1-2; D is possibly TRBD1 (5 bases). The CDR3 has 19 amino acids. In germline, CDR1 is KGHSH, CDR2 LQKENI. V was trimmed by 3 bases and J by 3 bases, leaving 26 bases between them. CDR3 sequence (DNA): TGTGCCAGCTCACCCCGGCGCGGGGGTCTTTCTCCGACTGACTATGGCTACACCTTC. Translation gives CASSPRRGGLSPTDYGYTF. The full variable domain, completed using reference TRBV18 and TRBJ1-2, is NAGVMQNPRHLVRRRGQEARLRCSPMKGHSHVYWYRQLPEEGLKFMVYLQKENIIDESGMPKERFSAEFPKEGPSILRIQQVVRGDSAAYFCASSPRRGGLSPTDYGYTFGSGTRLTVV.

The chain recombines TRBV7-6 with TRBJ2-7; no firm D call. The germline V and J ends were trimmed by 1 base and 2 bases, with 9 bases remaining between them. The CDR3 consists of 14 residues. Germline V CDR1 and CDR2: SGHVS, FNYEAQ. The CDR3 here is CASSLEMSTYEQYF. The CDR3 nucleotides read TGTGCCAGCAGCTTAGAAATGTCTACCTACGAGCAGTACTTC.

CDR3 nucleotides: TGTGCCAGCAGTGCCGCCGGGGGCAGCAATCAGCCCCAGCATTTT. This encodes CASSAAGGSNQPQHF. The rearrangement uses TRBV28 and TRBJ1-5, with D perhaps matching TRBD1 (6 bases). Deletions cut 5 bases from V and 1 base from J, with 12 bases between. This CDR3 is 15 amino acids long. Germline loops: CDR1 MDHEN, CDR2 SYDVKM.

CDR3 amino acids: CAWSVKNTIYF. CDR3 DNA sequence: TGTGCCTGGAGTGTGAAGAACACCATATATTTT. The chain is built from TRBV30 and TRBJ1-3, with D unclear. This CDR3 has 11 amino acids. The germline V gene encodes CDR1 GTSNPN and CDR2 SVGIG (reference sequence). V gave up 0 bases and J gave up 7 bases, with 4 bases separating them. The variable domain in full, completed from reference TRBV30 and TRBJ1-3, reads SQTIHQWPATLVQPVGSPLSLECTVEGTSNPNLYWYRQAAGRGLQLLFYSVGIGQISSEVPQNLSASRPQDRQFILSSKKLLLSDSGFYLCAWSVKNTIYFGEGSWLTVV.

This clone was observed a handful of times. The chain joins TRBV28 to TRBJ1-5; no definite D call. Germline CDR1 reads MDHEN; CDR2 reads SYDVKM. V was pared by 6 bases and J by 4 bases, with 4 bases between. The CDR3 runs 11 residues. The CDR3 DNA sequence: TGTGCCAGCAGCCGTAATCAGCCCCAGCATTTT. This codes for CASSRNQPQHF.

This chain connects TRBV7-2 to TRBJ2-7; D is possibly TRBD2 (5 bases). The CDR3 contains 12 residues. V lost 2 bases, J lost 4 bases, and 6 bases lay in between. Germline V gene lookup returns CDR1 SGHTA and CDR2 FQGNSA. The CDR3, as DNA: TGTGCCAGCAGCTTATCGGGATACGAGCAGTACTTC. Its protein is CASSLSGYEQYF.

This chain's CDR3 is CSGLAGGRSYEQYF. The DNA for the CDR3 is TGCAGCGGCCTAGCGGGAGGAAGGTCCTACGAGCAGTACTTC. The V gene is TRBV29-1, the J gene TRBJ2-7, with TRBD2 matching 11 bases. Trimming at V came to 7 bases and at J to 1 base, leaving 6 bases not matched to a gene. Germline V CDR1 and CDR2: SQVTM, ANQGSEA. The CDR3 has 14 amino acids.

The DNA of the CDR3 is TGTGCCAGCAGACCCTACAGGGACCGGAACACTGAAGCTTTCTTT. This translates into CASRPYRDRNTEAFF. The chain has TRBV6-5 and TRBJ1-1; D perhaps matches TRBD1 (6 bases). V was shortened by 6 bases and J by 1 base, with 15 bases between the two germline ends. CDR1 is MNHEY, CDR2 SVGAGI, per germline. The CDR3 is made up of 15 amino acids.

The J gene is TRBJ2-3, the V gene TRBV29-1, with D hard to call. The CDR3 sequence is 13 residues long. Trimming stripped 6 bases from V and 0 bases from J, with 10 bases between. In germline, CDR1 is SQVTM, CDR2 ANQGSEA. In nucleotides, the CDR3 is TGCAGCGTAAGATATGTAAGCACAGATACGCAGTATTTT. Translation: CSVRYVSTDTQYF.

J is TRBJ2-3 and V is TRBV15, with 11 bases that match TRBD2. This CDR3 has 17 residues. V shed 0 bases and J 4 bases; nucleotides not matched to a gene: 6. Germline-derived CDR1 and CDR2 are LNHNV and YYDKDF (reference sequence). The CDR3 sequence is CATSREGSSGRADTQYF. The CDR3 DNA reads as TGTGCCACCAGCAGAGAGGGGAGTAGCGGGAGGGCAGATACGCAGTATTTT.

As for this clone: The sample carries other DNA sequences with the same CDR3. The rearrangement links TRBV11-3 to TRBJ1-1; D gene uncertain. The CDR3 covers 13 residues. Germline V gives CDR1 SGHNT, CDR2 YENEEA. V was trimmed by 1 base and J by 4 bases, leaving 7 bases between them. In nucleotides, the CDR3 is TGTGCCAGCAGCTTAGGGGCAACCACTGAAGCTTTCTTT. Translation: CASSLGATTEAFF.

The chain joins TRBV7-4 to TRBJ1-3, with D hard to call. Germline lookup yields CDR1 SGHVT and CDR2 SQSDAQ. V was shortened by 3 bases and J by 4 bases, with 10 bases between the two germline ends. The CDR3 runs to 14 residues. This chain's CDR3 is CASSFLESGNTIYF. The CDR3, as DNA: TGTGCCAGCAGCTTCTTGGAGTCCGGAAACACCATATATTTT.